One sample yielded the 21 T cell receptor beta chains listed below, sequenced in a study of CD8 T cells in ankylosing spondylitis. Findings of the study overall: A TCR beta motif made of several highly homologous variants seemed typical of ankylosing spondylitis blood.

Their recognized antigens are unknown. TCRdb re-analysed the 5' RACE reads in MiXCR, keeping a single row per CDR3 protein. The table has under 950,000 distinct CDR3 sequences, roughly 20% seen once; the top ten hold around 19%. The sample was blood, either unsorted or a sorted T cell fraction (not recorded which). Receptor source: a male donor with ankylosing spondylitis.

The CDR3 loop reads CASSARLAGPDTQYF. The CDR3 coding sequence is TGTGCCAGCAGCGCAAGACTAGCGGGACCAGATACGCAGTATTTT. V and J are TRBV7-6 and TRBJ2-3; 11 bases align to TRBD2. The CDR3 runs 15 residues. V trimming: 5 bases; J trimming: 4 bases; junction bases outside the gene matches: 5. Germline lookup yields CDR1 SGHVS and CDR2 FNYEAQ.

The genes are TRBV12-3 or TRBV12-4 and TRBJ2-1, with TRBD2 identical over 9 bases. The CDR3 length is 17 residues. With 5 bases clipped from V and 9 bases from J, the junction kept 17 bases outside the gene matches. In nucleotides, the CDR3 is TGTGCCAGCAGTCCAAGGACTAGCGCCATAAAGGCGGCTGAGCAGTTCTTC. This sequence encodes CASSPRTSAIKAAEQFF.

V usage is TRBV6-1 and J usage is TRBJ2-3, with D perhaps TRBD2 (7 bases). This CDR3 is 16 amino acids long. CDR1 is MNHNS and CDR2 is SASEGT in the germline V gene. Trimming took 8 bases from V and 6 from J, leaving 24 bases between them. CDR3 bases: TGTGCCAGCTCCATCGTGGGGGGGCTGGTTAGCGATACGCAGTATTTT. It translates to CASSIVGGLVSDTQYF.

This clonotype was seen only a few times. This rearrangement joins TRBV28 to TRBJ2-5, with D tentatively TRBD1 or TRBD2 (6 bases each). This CDR3 is 15 amino acids long. Germline V lookup: CDR1 MDHEN, CDR2 SYDVKM. Trimming took 5 bases from V and 2 from J, leaving 15 bases between them. The CDR3 DNA reads as TGTGCCAGCAGTCCTCGGGGGCTGCCACAAGAGACCCAGTACTTC. As protein: CASSPRGLPQETQYF.

This clonotype appeared a single time. The J gene is TRBJ2-2, the V gene TRBV6-5; 8 bases align to TRBD2. Germline-derived CDR1 and CDR2 are MNHEY and SVGAGI. Trimming removed 4 bases from V and 5 bases from J; junction bases left unmatched: 6. The CDR3 sequence is 15 residues long. As DNA, the CDR3 is TGTGCCAGCAGTTCCGGGGGGGCGGGAACCGGGGAGCTGTTTTTT. Its protein product is CASSSGGAGTGELFF.

The rearrangement joins TRBV20-1 to TRBJ2-1; a weak D match, TRBD2 (5 bases). The germline V gene has CDR1 DFQATT and CDR2 SNEGSKA (reference sequence). Trimming removed 4 bases from V and 9 bases from J, with 10 bases in between. The CDR3 consists of 11 residues. The CDR3 loop reads CSAIGVSEQFF. CDR3 in DNA: TGCAGTGCTATCGGGGTTAGTGAGCAGTTCTTC.

This clonotype was counted only a few times. The chain joins TRBV6-5 to TRBJ1-6, with TRBD1 matching 7 bases. The CDR3 is made up of 15 amino acids. The germline CDR1 and CDR2 sequences are MNHEY and SVGAGI. J gave up 6 bases and V 1 base, and 3 bases lay outside the gene matches. CDR3 in DNA: TGTGCCAGCAGTTACTACAGGGGAAGTAATTCACCCCTCCACTTT. This translates into CASSYYRGSNSPLHF.

Ten or more counts support this clonotype. V gene TRBV12-3 or TRBV12-4 combines with J gene TRBJ2-1; D is tentatively TRBD1 or TRBD2 (5 bases each). The CDR3 is 15 residues long. Trimming left V 0 bases short and J 7 bases short, with 13 bases between. CDR3: CASSLASRDPNEQFF. The CDR3 bases are TGTGCCAGCAGTTTAGCGTCTAGGGACCCGAATGAGCAGTTCTTC.

This clonotype was recorded a few times. The chain carries TRBV27 and TRBJ1-4, with D possibly being TRBD1 (6 bases). The germline CDR1 and CDR2 sequences are MNHEY and SMNVEV (reference sequence). This CDR3 region has 15 residues. Trimming shortened V by 4 bases and J by 2 bases, and 11 bases separated the two germline ends. The chain's CDR3 is CASSYQGSTNEKLFF. DNA of the CDR3: TGTGCCAGCAGTTATCAGGGGAGCACTAATGAAAAACTGTTTTTT.

This clonotype was seen a few times. The chain couples TRBV29-1 to TRBJ2-2, with D perhaps TRBD1 or TRBD2 (5 bases each). The CDR3 contains 14 residues. The germline CDR1 and CDR2 sequences are SQVTM and ANQGSEA. Trimming left V 3 bases short and J 3 bases short, with 11 bases between. The CDR3 here is CSVEGQGHTGELFF. The CDR3 nucleotides are TGCAGCGTTGAGGGGCAGGGACACACCGGGGAGCTGTTTTTT.

This clonotype showed up just a few times. The chain has TRBV29-1 and TRBJ2-4; D is unclear. Trimming left V 7 bases short and J 0 bases short, with 7 bases between. The CDR3 totals 12 residues. The germline V gene encodes CDR1 SQVTM and CDR2 ANQGSEA. CDR3 DNA: TGCAGCGCTGGGATAGCCAAAAACATTCAGTACTTC. This encodes CSAGIAKNIQYF.

The chain employs TRBV18 and TRBJ2-7; D might be TRBD2 (5 bases). Germline CDR1 reads KGHSH; CDR2 reads LQKENI. V was cut by 2 bases and J by 7 bases, with 15 bases left in between. CDR3 length equals 14 residues. CDR3 sequence reads: CASSPGSARGEQYF. In DNA, the CDR3 is TGTGCCAGCTCACCAGGGAGCGCAAGAGGGGAGCAGTACTTC.

The table lists this clonotype with a few counts. The CDR3 DNA is TGTGCCATCAGATCTAGCGGCAAGACCTACAATGAGCAGTTCTTC. The encoded protein is CAIRSSGKTYNEQFF. The chain has TRBV10-3 and TRBJ2-1; 7 nucleotides match TRBD2. Germline CDR1 is ENHRY and CDR2 is SYGVKD. The CDR3 covers 15 residues. The junction had 7 bases not matched to a gene; V was cut back by 6 bases and J by 2 bases.

The chain joins TRBV19 to TRBJ1-1; D is undetermined. The CDR3 has 12 amino acids. Germline CDR1 LNHDA, CDR2 SQIVND (reference sequence). V lost 7 bases, J lost 7 bases, and 13 bases lay in between. CDR3 DNA: TGTGCCAGTACCAAGGACGGTAATGAAGCTTTCTTT. Its translation: CASTKDGNEAFF.

This clonotype was seen repeatedly, ten times or more. The chain carries TRBV7-2 and TRBJ2-7, with D possibly TRBD2 on 6 matching bases. Germline-derived CDR1 and CDR2 are SGHTA and FQGNSA. This CDR3 contains 14 residues. V lost 1 base and J lost 9, with 16 bases in between. The CDR3 bases are TGTGCCAGCAGCTTAGACGGGGGAGGAAGCGTGCAGTACTTC. Amino acids: CASSLDGGGSVQYF.

This clonotype was picked up a small number of times. The chain combines TRBV20-1 with TRBJ2-7; a possible D gene is TRBD1 (5 bases). Trimming took off 0 bases at V and 3 bases at J, with 15 bases between the two ends. From germline, CDR1 is DFQATT and CDR2 SNEGSKA (reference sequence). CDR3 length equals 15 residues. The CDR3 DNA is TGCAGTGCTAGAGATAATTGGGGCCAGGGCTACGAGCAGTACTTC. Its protein product is CSARDNWGQGYEQYF.

This chain uses TRBV20-1 with TRBJ2-2; TRBD2 matches 10 bases. The V and J ends lost 0 bases and 6 bases, in that order; junction bases with no gene match: 4. Germline V gene lookup returns CDR1 DFQATT and CDR2 SNEGSKA (reference sequence). This CDR3 is built from 15 residues. The CDR3 sequence: CSAREAGGPSGELFF. DNA of the CDR3: TGCAGTGCTAGAGAAGCGGGAGGGCCCTCCGGGGAGCTGTTTTTT.

A few counts support this clonotype. The V gene is TRBV29-1, the J gene TRBJ2-7; 8 nucleotides align to TRBD2. The germline CDR1 and CDR2 sequences are SQVTM and ANQGSEA. Unmatched junction bases numbered 6, after V lost 0 bases and J lost 2 bases. The CDR3 consists of 15 residues. DNA of the CDR3: TGCAGCGTTGAAGATCTGAGCGGGAGAACCTACGAGCAGTACTTC. Translating gives CSVEDLSGRTYEQYF.

This clonotype was detected a few times. The rearrangement links TRBV5-6 to TRBJ1-1, with a possible D match to TRBD1 (5 bases). V was pared by 7 bases and J by 5 bases, with 15 bases between. Germline CDR1 and CDR2: SGHDT and YYEEEE. This CDR3 comprises 13 residues. CDR3 loop: CASAGPWGTEAFF. CDR3 nucleotide sequence: TGTGCCAGCGCCGGTCCCTGGGGGACTGAAGCTTTCTTT.

The gene calls are TRBV5-1 and TRBJ2-1, with D perhaps given as TRBD1 or TRBD2 (6 bases each). Trimming took off 1 base at V and 3 bases at J, with 17 bases between the two ends. There are 17 residues in the CDR3. CDR1 is SGHRS, CDR2 YFSETQ, per germline. The CDR3 DNA follows: TGCGCCAGCAGCTTGAATAGGGGGGACATTCTCTACAATGAGCAGTTCTTC. It codes for CASSLNRGDILYNEQFF.

This clonotype was seen ten or more times. The chain carries TRBV10-3 and TRBJ1-4, with a tentative D call TRBD1 (6 bases). CDR1 ENHRY and CDR2 SYGVKD come from the germline V gene. The CDR3 totals 14 residues. Trimming removed 2 bases from V and 7 bases from J, with 11 bases in between. DNA for the CDR3: TGTGCCATCAGTGAGGGCAGGGGAAGTGAAAAACTGTTTTTT. This gives the protein CAISEGRGSEKLFF.